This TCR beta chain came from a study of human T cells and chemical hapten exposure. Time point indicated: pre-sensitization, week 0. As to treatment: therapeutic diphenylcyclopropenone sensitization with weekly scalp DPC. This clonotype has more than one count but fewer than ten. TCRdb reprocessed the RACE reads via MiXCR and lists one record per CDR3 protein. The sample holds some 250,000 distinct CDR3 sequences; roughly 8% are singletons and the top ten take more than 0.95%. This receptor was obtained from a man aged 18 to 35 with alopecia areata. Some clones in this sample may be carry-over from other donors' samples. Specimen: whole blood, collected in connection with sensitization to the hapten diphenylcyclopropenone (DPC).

The DNA of the CDR3 is TGTGCCAGCAGTCAACGGACAGGGGTCCAGAATCAGCCCCAGCATTTT. It translates to CASSQRTGVQNQPQHF. The rearrangement uses TRBV6-5 and TRBJ1-5; 9 bases fit TRBD1. Per the germline V gene, CDR1 is MNHEY and CDR2 is SVGAGI. The CDR3 sequence is 16 residues long. J gave up 4 bases and V 5 bases, and 9 bases lay outside the gene matches.